Shown below are 13 T cell receptor beta chains from a single sample sequenced in a study of cytomegalovirus exposure and HLA in healthy donors (dated by TCRdb to the late 2010s). The library was generated by the immunoSEQ multiplex PCR assay. For the multiplex PCR, a mixture combining 60 forward primers for TCR Vbeta segments and 13 reverse primers for TCR Jbeta segments was used. Held by TCRdb, this immuneACCESS table contains in-frame sequences only and omits some clones. Under half of the omission traces to an unresolved V gene where checked; the cause of the rest is unknown. The sample table shows around 200,000 clones, and 65% to 90% are seen once. The ten largest clones add up to 0.31% of the sample. The sequenced material came from PBMCs. These receptors came from a woman aged 25 to 45 in good health and CMV-seronegative.

In the case of this clone: The sample contains more than one DNA sequence encoding this CDR3. The J gene is TRBJ2-1, the V gene TRBV5-1; TRBD1 aligns across 9 bases. Looked up from germline, CDR1 is SGHRS and CDR2 is YFSETQ. This CDR3 is built from 15 residues. The V segment lost 4 bases and the J segment 4 bases; nucleotides outside the gene matches: 6. CDR3 region: CASSLGQGFYNEQFF. In nucleotides, the CDR3 is TGCGCCAGCAGCCTGGGACAGGGATTTTACAATGAGCAGTTCTTC.

This rearrangement joins TRBV5-1 to TRBJ1-2, with a weak D call TRBD1 (5 bases). The ends were cut back, 1 base at V and 0 bases at J, with 13 bases in the middle. Per germline, CDR1 SGHRS and CDR2 YFSETQ. This CDR3 has 16 amino acids. In nucleotides, the CDR3 is TGCGCCAGCAGCTTGAATCAGGGTCGTGCTAACTATGGCTACACCTTC. This encodes CASSLNQGRANYGYTF.

The genes are TRBV2 and TRBJ2-3, with 12 positions matching TRBD1. CDR1 and CDR2 (germline): SNHLY, FYNNEI. The junction had 8 bases not matched to a gene; V was cut back by 5 bases and J by 8 bases. The CDR3 is 15 residues long. In nucleotides, the CDR3 is TGTGCCAGCAGTTACTCGGGACAGGGGGCTGGTACGCAGTATTTT. As protein: CASSYSGQGAGTQYF.

The chain uses TRBV6-1 and TRBJ1-5, with a tentative D call TRBD1 (5 bases). Germline V gene data show CDR1 as MNHNS and CDR2 as SASEGT. CDR3 size: 15 residues. V was trimmed by 5 bases and J by 5 bases, leaving 16 bases between them. The CDR3 coding sequence is TGTGCCAGCAGTATACAGGTCACAACCGATCAGCCCCAGCATTTT. Translating gives CASSIQVTTDQPQHF.

The CDR3 region has the DNA TGCGCCAGCAGCGCCGGGAGTGGGGAGACCCAGTACTTC. It yields the protein CASSAGSGETQYF. The chain joins TRBV5-1 to TRBJ2-5; D possibly corresponds to TRBD2 (6 bases). CDR3 size: 13 residues. V lost 4 bases, J lost 5 bases, and 12 bases lay in between. Germline-derived CDR1 and CDR2 are SGHRS and YFSETQ.

The chain joins TRBV18 to TRBJ2-3; 8 bases map to TRBD1. V shed 5 bases, J shed 4 bases, and the junction held 8 bases outside the gene matches. Germline V gene sequence: CDR1 KGHSH, CDR2 LQKENI. The CDR3 has 15 amino acids. CDR3 sequence (DNA): TGTGCCAGCTCAGAAGACAGGGGCGGCCCAGATACGCAGTATTTT. Translated, it gives CASSEDRGGPDTQYF.

This sequence joins TRBV7-3 and TRBJ2-1; 8 positions agree with TRBD1. The germline V gene has CDR1 SGHTA and CDR2 FQGTGA. The CDR3 has 15 residues. V shed 4 bases and J 2 bases; nucleotides not matched to a gene: 4. In nucleotides, the CDR3 is TGTGCCAGCAGCTCTCGGGGACAGGCCTACAATGAGCAGTTCTTC. It codes for CASSSRGQAYNEQFF.

V and J are TRBV6-1 and TRBJ2-1, with TRBD2 matching 8 bases. Unmatched junction bases numbered 9, after V lost 5 bases and J lost 6 bases. Germline values: CDR1 MNHNS, CDR2 SASEGT. This CDR3 spans 15 amino acids. The CDR3 protein is CASSPIAGSPNEQFF. CDR3 DNA: TGTGCCAGCAGTCCTATAGCGGGGAGCCCCAATGAGCAGTTCTTC.

The chain is built from TRBV28 and TRBJ1-5, with D tentatively TRBD1 (6 bases). V lost 5 bases, J lost 6 bases, and 11 bases lay in between. Per germline, CDR1 MDHEN and CDR2 SYDVKM. The CDR3 runs 13 residues. The CDR3 region has the DNA TGTGCCAGCAGTACAGGGAGTCGTCAGCCCCAGCATTTT. Its translation: CASSTGSRQPQHF.

This sequence joins TRBV7-9 and TRBJ2-5; 11 positions match TRBD2. This CDR3 spans 18 amino acids. V was clipped by 3 bases and J by 5 bases; unmatched bases: 14. CDR1 and CDR2 (germline): SEHNR, FQNEAQ (reference sequence). CDR3 nucleotides: TGTGCCAGCAGCTTTAGGGGTGGAGCTAGCGGGAGGTTGGAGACCCAGTACTTC. Translating it yields CASSFRGGASGRLETQYF.

The DNA for the CDR3 is TGTGCCAGCAGCGTAGGGGCAGGGGTCGGGGAGCTGTTTTTT. Its translation: CASSVGAGVGELFF. The gene calls are TRBV9 and TRBJ2-2, with D possibly matching TRBD1 (6 bases). This CDR3 is 14 amino acids long. Trimming took off 0 bases at V and 7 bases at J, with 10 bases between the two ends. The germline V gene encodes CDR1 SGDLS and CDR2 YYNGEE.

The gene calls are TRBV5-6 and TRBJ1-4; D is unclear. From germline, CDR1 is SGHDT and CDR2 YYEEEE. V lost 4 bases and J lost 6, with 16 bases in between. The CDR3 extends over 15 amino acids. The CDR3 DNA reads as TGTGCCAGCAGCATATTAGGGAGTCGTTATGAAAAACTGTTTTTT. This encodes CASSILGSRYEKLFF. Using reference TRBV5-6 and TRBJ1-4 for the parts outside the CDR3, the full variable domain is DAGVTQSPTHLIKTRGQQVTLRCSPKSGHDTVSWYQQALGQGPQFIFQYYEEEERQRGNFPDRFSGHQFPNYSSELNVNALLLGDSALYLCASSILGSRYEKLFFGSGTQLSVL.

This chain links TRBV6-1 with TRBJ2-3; no firm D call. The germline gives CDR1 MNHNS, CDR2 SASEGT. V dropped 6 bases and J dropped 5 bases, with 6 bases sitting between them. The CDR3 covers 11 residues. Written as DNA, the CDR3 is TGTGCCAGCAGAAGGAGAGATACGCAGTATTTT. It codes for CASRRRDTQYF.